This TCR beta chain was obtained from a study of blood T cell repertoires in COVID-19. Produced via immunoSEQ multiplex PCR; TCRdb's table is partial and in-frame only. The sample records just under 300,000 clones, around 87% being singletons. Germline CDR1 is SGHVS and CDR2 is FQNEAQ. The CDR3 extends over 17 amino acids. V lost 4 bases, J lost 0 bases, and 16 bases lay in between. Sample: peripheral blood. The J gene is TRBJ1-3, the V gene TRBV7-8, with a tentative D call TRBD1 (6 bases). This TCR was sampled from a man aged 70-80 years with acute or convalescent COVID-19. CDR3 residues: CASSSQGHITSGNTIYF. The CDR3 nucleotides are TGTGCCAGCAGCTCCCAGGGACACATAACCTCTGGAAACACCATATATTTT.